Below, 8 T cell receptor beta chains from the same sample are listed, as sequenced in a study of T-cell reconstitution after alpha-beta-depleted transplantation in children. During its preparation, the TCRbeta library received unique molecular identifiers. TCRdb analysed the PCR reads with MiXCR anew, one entry per CDR3 protein. The profile shows around 580,000 distinct CDR3 sequences, about 23% of them singletons. Specimen: PBMCs, mostly from graft donor cells, collected 360 days after TCRalphabeta/CD19-depleted stem cell transplant. All receptors come from a boy in the first two years of life who had a stem cell transplant for acute myeloid leukemia, so the T cells may come from the graft donor.

This clonotype was seen repeatedly, ten times or more. The gene calls are TRBV29-1 and TRBJ2-2; 7 nucleotides agree with TRBD2. Germline V gene sequence: CDR1 SQVTM, CDR2 ANQGSEA. The CDR3 runs to 14 residues. CDR3 DNA: TGCAGTGCCATGGCTAGCGGAAACACCGGGGAGCTGTTTTTT. This encodes CSAMASGNTGELFF.

This clonotype was seen many times. V gene TRBV4-3 combines with J gene TRBJ2-3; TRBD1 agrees at 9 bases. CDR3 length equals 16 residues. Per the germline V gene, CDR1 is LGHNA and CDR2 is YSLEER. V was clipped by 0 bases and J by 4 bases; unmatched bases: 5. The CDR3 loop reads CASSQEVTGGPDTQYF. The CDR3 nucleotides read TGCGCCAGCAGCCAAGAGGTGACAGGGGGTCCAGATACGCAGTATTTT.

This clonotype has a handful of counts. The chain links TRBV24-1 to TRBJ2-1; 11 bases fit TRBD1. Germline V gene data show CDR1 as KGHDR and CDR2 as SFDVKD. V shed 4 bases and J 6 bases; nucleotides not matched to a gene: 7. The length of the CDR3 is 16 residues. This chain's CDR3 is CATSDRTGTGGNEQFF. For the CDR3, the DNA is TGTGCCACCAGTGACCGGACAGGGACAGGGGGCAATGAGCAGTTCTTC.

This chain uses TRBV2 with TRBJ2-2; D possibly corresponds to TRBD2 (5 bases). Per the germline V gene, CDR1 is SNHLY and CDR2 is FYNNEI. Between the trimmed V and J ends, which lost 0 bases and 4 bases, there was a span of 18 bases. The CDR3 totals 18 residues. The CDR3 coding sequence is TGTGCCAGCAGTGAAGCAGACTATGGACGATGGGTCACCGGGGAGCTGTTTTTT. Protein product: CASSEADYGRWVTGELFF.

This clonotype showed up many times. The chain links TRBV5-1 to TRBJ2-7; the match to TRBD1 covers 9 bases. Germline lookup yields CDR1 SGHRS and CDR2 YFSETQ. The CDR3 has 16 residues. V was pared by 4 bases and J by 6 bases, with 14 bases of the junction left unmatched. The CDR3 region is CASSLTPGTGLGEQYV. The CDR3 bases are TGCGCCAGCAGCCTAACTCCCGGGACAGGGTTAGGCGAGCAGTACGTC.

With respect to this clonotype: Possible read error: a much larger clone is one base away. CDR3 amino acids: CASSFGGGAQTQYF. The CDR3 DNA sequence: TGTGCCAGCAGCTTTGGAGGGGGAGCGCAGACCCAGTACTTC. The V gene is TRBV7-3, the J gene TRBJ2-5, with D perhaps being TRBD1 or TRBD2 (6 bases each). The CDR3 is 14 residues long. Germline CDR1 is SGHTA and CDR2 is FQGTGA. Trimming removed 3 bases at V and 6 bases at J, with 14 bases between.

This clonotype was detected a few times. CDR3 region: CSAGRPLGPQHF. Written as DNA, the CDR3 is TGCAGTGCAGGACGGCCGTTAGGGCCCCAGCATTTT. The chain combines TRBV20-1 with TRBJ1-5; D is undetermined. The germline CDR1 and CDR2 sequences are DFQATT and SNEGSKA (reference sequence). This CDR3 is 12 amino acids long. The germline V and J ends were trimmed by 6 bases and 9 bases, with 15 bases remaining between them.

There are many counts of this clonotype. The V gene is TRBV7-6, the J gene TRBJ2-5; D unclear. V was trimmed by 5 bases and J by 7 bases, leaving 8 bases between them. CDR1 and CDR2 from the germline V gene are SGHVS and FNYEAQ. CDR3 length: 11 amino acids. DNA of the CDR3: TGTGCCAGCAGCAAAGACGGGACCCAGTACTTC. Protein sequence: CASSKDGTQYF.